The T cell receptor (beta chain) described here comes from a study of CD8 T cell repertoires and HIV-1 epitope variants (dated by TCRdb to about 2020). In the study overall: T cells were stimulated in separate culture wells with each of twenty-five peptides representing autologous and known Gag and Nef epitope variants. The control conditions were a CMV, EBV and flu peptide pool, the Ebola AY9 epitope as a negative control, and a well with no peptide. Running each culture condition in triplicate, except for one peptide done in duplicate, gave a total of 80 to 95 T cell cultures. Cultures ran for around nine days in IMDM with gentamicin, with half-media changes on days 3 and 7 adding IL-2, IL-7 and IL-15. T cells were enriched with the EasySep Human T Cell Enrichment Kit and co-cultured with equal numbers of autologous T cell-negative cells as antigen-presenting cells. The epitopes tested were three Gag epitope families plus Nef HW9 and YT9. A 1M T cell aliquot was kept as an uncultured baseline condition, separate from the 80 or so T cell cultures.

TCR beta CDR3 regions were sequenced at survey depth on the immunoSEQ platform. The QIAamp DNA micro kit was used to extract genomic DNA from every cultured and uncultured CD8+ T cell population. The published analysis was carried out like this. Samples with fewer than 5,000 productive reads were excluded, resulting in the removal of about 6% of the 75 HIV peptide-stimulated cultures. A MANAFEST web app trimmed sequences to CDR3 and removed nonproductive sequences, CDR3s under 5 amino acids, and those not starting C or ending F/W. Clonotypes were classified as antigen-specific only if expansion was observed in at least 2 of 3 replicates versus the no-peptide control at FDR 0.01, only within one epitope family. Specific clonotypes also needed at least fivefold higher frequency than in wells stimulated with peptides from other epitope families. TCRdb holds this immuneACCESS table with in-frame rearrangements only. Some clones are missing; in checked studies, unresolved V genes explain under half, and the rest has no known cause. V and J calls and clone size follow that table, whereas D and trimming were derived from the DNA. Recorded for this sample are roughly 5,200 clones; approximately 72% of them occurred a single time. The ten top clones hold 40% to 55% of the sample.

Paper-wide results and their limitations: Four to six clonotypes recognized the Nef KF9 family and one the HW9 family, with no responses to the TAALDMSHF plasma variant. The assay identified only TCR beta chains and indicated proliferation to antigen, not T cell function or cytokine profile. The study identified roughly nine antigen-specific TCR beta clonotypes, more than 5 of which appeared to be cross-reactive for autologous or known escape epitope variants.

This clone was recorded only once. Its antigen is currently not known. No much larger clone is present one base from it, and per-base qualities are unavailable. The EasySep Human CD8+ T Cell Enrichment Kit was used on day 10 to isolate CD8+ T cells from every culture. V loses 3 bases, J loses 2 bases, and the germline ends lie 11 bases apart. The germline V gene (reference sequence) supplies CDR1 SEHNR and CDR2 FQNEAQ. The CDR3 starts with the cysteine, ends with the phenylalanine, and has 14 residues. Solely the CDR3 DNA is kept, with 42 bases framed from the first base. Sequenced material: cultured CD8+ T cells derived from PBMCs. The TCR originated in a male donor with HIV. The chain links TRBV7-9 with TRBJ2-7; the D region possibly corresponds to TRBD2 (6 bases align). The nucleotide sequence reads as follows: TGTGCCAGCAGCTTTTCTAGCGTCGCCTACGAGCAGTACTTC. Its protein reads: CASSFSSVAYEQYF.